This TCR beta chain is drawn from a study of shared clonotypes between healthy human individuals. Healthy adults negative for HIV, lacking recent acute infections or vaccinations, served as donors. Among the donors, all were Caucasian adults who lived in Nashville, Tennessee. Generated by immunoSEQ multiplex PCR, the TCRdb table keeps only in-frame clones and is missing some. Of some 550,000 clones in the sample, almost 97% were seen once. The CDR3 contains 13 residues. With 4 bases clipped from V and 2 bases from J, the junction kept 4 bases outside the gene matches. Germline CDR1 and CDR2: SQVTM and ANQGSEA.

This clonotype originated in a woman younger than 45 in good health. The chain couples TRBV29-1 to TRBJ2-7; 8 positions agree with TRBD2. Sequenced: naive CD4+ T cells sorted from blood. Subset defined: CD45RA+ positively selected. The CDR3 protein is CSVGAGGAYEQYF. In DNA, the CDR3 is TGCAGCGTTGGGGCCGGGGGGGCCTACGAGCAGTACTTC.